The 10 T cell receptor beta chains below come from one sample, sequenced in a study of T cells in Graves' hyperthyroidism and ophthalmopathy. Amplification yielded TCR beta CDR3 regions, with RNA transcripts as the source. In the first-round RT-PCR of the TCR CDR3, the HTBI primer set was used. TCRdb re-called the multiplex PCR reads through MiXCR, storing one row per CDR3 protein. The sample holds roughly 570,000 distinct CDR3 sequences, around 16% seen once. Source material: blood. Receptors originate from a woman in her twenties or thirties with Graves' hyperthyroidism.

The sample holds many counts of this clonotype. The gene calls are TRBV7-2 and TRBJ2-1; TRBD2 matches 7 bases. The CDR3 runs to 14 residues. Germline trimming cut 3 bases from V and 9 bases from J; bases unmatched to any gene: 8. Germline V CDR1 and CDR2: SGHTA, FQGNSA. The CDR3 DNA reads as TGTGCCAGCAGCTTGAGGCGGGAGAGCAGTGAGCAGTTCTTC. Protein product: CASSLRRESSEQFF.

This clonotype was found many times. Sequence at one end of the junction differs from germline and may be a read error. The chain uses TRBV20-1 and TRBJ2-2; no clear D gene. Germline V gene sequence: CDR1 DFQATT, CDR2 SNEGSKA (reference sequence). The CDR3 consists of 16 residues. CDR3 sequence reads: CSARDLVGTYTGELFF. As DNA, the CDR3 is TGCAGTGCCAGAGATCTAGTCGGAACTTACACCGGGGAGCTGTTTTTT.

This clonotype was seen a handful of times. This sequence joins TRBV20-1 and TRBJ2-3, with 7 nucleotides matching TRBD2. The CDR3 length is 15 residues. The germline CDR1 and CDR2 sequences are DFQATT and SNEGSKA (reference sequence). With V trimmed by 1 base and J by 0 bases, 4 bases remained unmatched. The CDR3 spells CSARGVAGSTDTQYF. CDR3 DNA: TGCAGTGCTAGAGGAGTAGCGGGTAGCACAGATACGCAGTATTTT.

This clonotype was seen at least ten times. V and J are TRBV14 and TRBJ1-1, with TRBD1 identical over 9 bases. Trimming at V came to 2 bases and at J to 4 bases, leaving 11 bases not matched to a gene. The germline V gene encodes CDR1 SGHDN and CDR2 FVKESK. The CDR3 spans 17 residues. For the CDR3, the DNA is TGTGCCAGCAGCCAAAGACAGGGGGGGTTTGGAGGCACTGAAGCTTTCTTT. Translation: CASSQRQGGFGGTEAFF.

Ten or more counts support this clonotype. The J gene is TRBJ2-1, the V gene TRBV3-1; D perhaps matches TRBD2 (6 bases). Trimming took 3 bases from V and 2 from J, leaving 17 bases between them. The CDR3 has 17 amino acids. In germline, CDR1 is LGHDT, CDR2 YNNKEL (reference sequence). The CDR3 reads CASSQGPTGLTYNEQFF. The CDR3 DNA reads as TGTGCCAGCAGCCAGGGCCCGACGGGACTGACCTACAATGAGCAGTTCTTC.

CDR3 loop: CASSHRTGGTGELFF. For the CDR3, the DNA is TGTGCCAGCAGCCATAGGACAGGGGGTACCGGGGAGCTGTTTTTT. This chain joins TRBV11-1 and TRBJ2-2; TRBD1 aligns across 10 bases. The CDR3 sequence is 15 residues long. CDR1 and CDR2 (germline): SGHAT, FQDESV (reference sequence). The V gene end was trimmed by 5 bases and the J gene end by 5 bases; junction bases not matched to a gene: 5.

This chain uses TRBV5-4 with TRBJ2-1; a possible D gene is TRBD1 (6 bases). The CDR3 is made up of 18 amino acids. In germline, CDR1 is SGHNT, CDR2 YYREEE (reference sequence). Trimming removed 4 bases at V and 2 bases at J, with 22 bases between. CDR3 DNA sequence: TGTGCCAGCAGCCAAGACCAGGAAGGGGGTCTACCCTACAATGAGCAGTTCTTC. Translated, it gives CASSQDQEGGLPYNEQFF.

This clonotype came up many times. The chain employs TRBV27 and TRBJ2-7; TRBD2 might be the D (6 bases). Germline values: CDR1 MNHEY, CDR2 SMNVEV (reference sequence). V shed 0 bases and J shed 3 bases, with 9 bases lying between them. The CDR3 has 14 residues. CDR3 DNA sequence: TGTGCCAGCAGTTTATCTCCGGGAGTCTACGAGCAGTACTTC. Its protein is CASSLSPGVYEQYF.

This clonotype was found many times. J is TRBJ2-7 and V is TRBV11-2; D remains ambiguous. V dropped 1 base and J dropped 5 bases, with 9 bases sitting between them. The length of the CDR3 is 13 residues. The germline CDR1 and CDR2 sequences are SGHAT and FQNNGV. The CDR3 here is CASSLASLHEQYF. The CDR3 nucleotides are TGTGCCAGCAGCTTAGCGTCCCTCCACGAGCAGTACTTC.

This clonotype was counted between two and nine times. V is TRBV19 and J is TRBJ2-1; the D gene is possibly TRBD2 (6 bases). The CDR3 length is 13 residues. Germline V gene lookup returns CDR1 LNHDA and CDR2 SQIVND (reference sequence). Trimming removed 9 bases at V and 10 bases at J, with 19 bases between. The CDR3 protein is CASRDSTRVEQFF. Written as DNA, the CDR3 is TGTGCCAGCCGGGACTCGACTAGGGTGGAGCAGTTCTTC.